The rows below give T cell receptor beta chains drawn from one sample of a study of control samples from healthy donors and cancer patients. Sequencing was performed with immunoSEQ multiplex PCR; in TCRdb, only in-frame clones are kept and a portion is missing. The top ten hold more than 5% of the sample, which has approximately 150,000 clones, roughly 93% seen once. The sequenced sample consisted of blood. The origin of the receptors is a man aged 18 to 30 in good health. Both conserved end residues are part of each CDR3. D genes are given only for firm matches. Size is stated for part of the rows, as once, few or many counts, or as a class when the clone is expanded.

TRBJ2-3 TRBV4-1 TRBD2 NA TGCGCCAGCAGCCAAGTAAGAGAGTTGGGAGGGACTAGCCGGAGCACAGATACGCAGTATTTT CASSQVRELGGTSRSTDTQYF
TRBJ2-1 TRBV9 TRBD1 once TGTGCCAGCAGCCAAGGCTCCCGGACAGGGGGCTGGAATGAGCAGTTCTTC CASSQGSRTGGWNEQFF
TRBJ2-2 TRBV5-1 NA NA TGCGCCAGCAGCTTGGGGTTGGACACCGGGGAGCTGTTTTTT CASSLGLDTGELFF
TRBJ1-2 TRBV6-6 NA NA TGTGCCAGCAGCCTGGCCTCCGGGACTACTTATGGCTACACCTTC CASSLASGTTYGYTF
TRBJ2-3 TRBV28 NA NA TGTGCCAGCAGTTTACGGACAAACGGAGATACGCAGTATTTT CASSLRTNGDTQYF
TRBJ1-2 TRBV9 TRBD1 NA TGTGCCAGCAGCGTATTCAGGGGGTACGGCTACACCTTC CASSVFRGYGYTF
TRBJ1-1 TRBV11-3 TRBD1 NA TGTGCCAGCAGCCCGAGACAGGGGACTGAAGCTTTCTTT CASSPRQGTEAFF
TRBJ2-3 TRBV28 TRBD2 NA TGTGCCAGCAGTTATCTAGCGGGAGGGACCCCAGATACGCAGTATTTT CASSYLAGGTPDTQYF
TRBJ2-3 TRBV2 TRBD1 NA TGTGCCAGCAGACAGACAGGGGATACGCAGTATTTT CASRQTGDTQYF
TRBJ1-2 TRBV6-1 NA NA TGTGCCAGCAGTGAAGCGGTGACGAGGGCGTGGGGCTACACCTTC CASSEAVTRAWGYTF
TRBJ1-2 TRBV7-2 TRBD1 NA TGTGCCAGCAGCTTAGAGGACAGGGGGAACTATGGCTACACCTTC CASSLEDRGNYGYTF
TRBJ2-5 TRBV21-1 NA NA TGTGCCAGCAGCAATTCGGAGACCCAGTACTTC CASSNSETQYF
TRBJ1-1 TRBV6-5 NA NA TGTGCCAGCAGTCAGCAAACGAACACTGAAGCTTTCTTT CASSQQTNTEAFF
TRBJ1-2 TRBV28 NA NA TGTGCCAGCAGTTTTGAGCCAGGGAGCTATGGCTACACCTTC CASSFEPGSYGYTF
TRBJ2-7 TRBV19 NA NA TGTGCCAGTAGTATACGTAGCAGCCTCTACGAGCAGTACTTC CASSIRSSLYEQYF
TRBJ2-1 TRBV27 NA NA TGTGCCAGCAACGAAAGGGGGAGCTCCTACAATGAGCAGTTCTTC CASNERGSSYNEQFF
TRBJ2-3 TRBV7-6 TRBD1 NA TGTGCCAGCACCTACTCTACAGGGGGCGGGGATACGCAGTATTTT CASTYSTGGGDTQYF
TRBJ2-7 TRBV7-9 NA many TGTGCCAGCAGCTTAGTAGGGGGATCGGGGGATTCCTACGAGCAGTACTTC CASSLVGGSGDSYEQYF
TRBJ2-1 TRBV7-2 NA NA TGTGCCAGCAGCTTAACCGGGAGCTCCTACAATGAGCAGTTCTTC CASSLTGSSYNEQFF
TRBJ1-6 TRBV30 NA NA TGTGCCTGGAGTGTTGGGAATTCACCCCTCCACTTT CAWSVGNSPLHF
TRBJ1-1 TRBV27 NA NA TGTGCCAGCAGTTTCGGACCTGGCCTGAACACTGAAGCTTTCTTT CASSFGPGLNTEAFF
TRBJ1-2 TRBV14 NA NA TGTGCCAGCAGCCTCAATGCGGCGAACTATGGCTACACCTTC CASSLNAANYGYTF
TRBJ1-3 TRBV18 NA NA TGTGCCAGCTCACCCTCACAGGTGTCCTTGGGTGGAAACACCATATATTTT CASSPSQVSLGGNTIYF
TRBJ2-1 TRBV19 TRBD2 NA TGTGCCAGTTTGGGTTATAGCGGGGGGACAAAGAACCAGCAGTTCTTC CASLGYSGGTKNQQFF
TRBJ2-1 TRBV5-5 NA NA TGTGCCAGCAGCTTGACCGGGATTCCCTACAATGAGCAGTTCTTC CASSLTGIPYNEQFF
TRBJ2-7 TRBV5-4 TRBD1 NA TGTGCCAGCAGCGGGGATCTAGGACAGGGGCTCCACGAGCAGTACTTC CASSGDLGQGLHEQYF
TRBJ1-1 TRBV30 TRBD1 NA TGTGCCTGGACTAACAGGGGAGGCACTGAAGCTTTCTTT CAWTNRGGTEAFF
TRBJ1-4 TRBV19 TRBD1 NA TGTGCCAGTGGGACAGGGGATAATGAAAAACTGTTTTTT CASGTGDNEKLFF
TRBJ2-7 TRBV10-1 TRBD2 NA TGCGCCAGCAGTGGAGTTACTAGCGGGGGAGTCTACGAGCAGTACTTC CASSGVTSGGVYEQYF
TRBJ1-6 TRBV7-2 NA few TGTGCCAGCAGCTTAGATCTGGCGAGCTCCTATAATTCACCCCTCCACTTT CASSLDLASSYNSPLHF
TRBJ2-7 TRBV6-5 NA NA TGTGCCAGTTACAGGAGTTACTACGAGCAGTACTTC CASYRSYYEQYF
TRBJ2-1 TRBV4-1 TRBD2 NA TGCGCCAGCAGCCATGTAGCGGGGGACTCCTACAATGAGCAGTTCTTC CASSHVAGDSYNEQFF
TRBJ1-4 TRBV29-1 NA NA TGCAGCGCTATTGAAGAAAAACTGTTTTTT CSAIEEKLFF
TRBJ2-2 TRBV27 TRBD1 NA TGTGCCAGCAGTCCGGGACAGGGGTTCTCCGGGGAGCTGTTTTTT CASSPGQGFSGELFF